Below, one T cell receptor beta chain is given with its context. What it binds is not known. Each TCR beta cDNA library carried unique molecular identifiers. TCRdb analysed the PCR reads with MiXCR anew, one entry per CDR3 protein. The sample consists of around 710,000 distinct CDR3 sequences, more than 45% of them appearing once. The CDR3 extends over 13 amino acids. This entry comes from a study of post-analysis software for immune sequencing data. Study-level findings and limits: Four or five TRBV segments (TRBV5-6, TRBV5-1 and TRBV20-1 among them) occurred more frequently in patients than in controls. Normalized Chao1 diversity in multiple sclerosis patients fell significantly below that of controls.

What was sequenced was blood. The TCR was taken from a girl aged 10-17 years with multiple sclerosis. The chain couples TRBV12-3 or TRBV12-4 to TRBJ2-5, with D tentatively TRBD2 (6 bases). The J call is in doubt because the DNA end fits TRBJ2-7 better. The CDR3 sequence: CASGPGVAVEQYF. CDR3 coding DNA: TGTGCCAGCGGGCCTGGGGTAGCGGTCGAGCAGTACTTC.